The sequence of this TCR beta chain was determined in a study of breast tumors, draining lymph nodes, adjacent tissues. MiXCR, applied by TCRdb to the multiplex PCR reads, yields one record per CDR3 protein. This sample has approximately 200,000 distinct CDR3 sequences, with over 25% found just once. This clonotype was observed at least ten times. The lymph nodes were axillary draining lymph nodes from breast cancer patients. Trimming at V came to 3 bases and at J to 5 bases, leaving 4 bases not matched to a gene. This CDR3 comprises 16 residues. From germline, CDR1 is MGHRA and CDR2 YSYEKL. This receptor was taken from a female donor with breast cancer. Some clones in this sample may be carry-over from other donors' samples. Sequencing was done on a sample of axillary lymph node tissue. V usage is TRBV4-1 and J usage is TRBJ2-2; 12 nucleotides line up with TRBD2. The CDR3 DNA follows: TGCGCCAGCAGCCACCAGACTAGCGGGAGAACCGGGGAGCTGTTTTTT. Amino acid sequence: CASSHQTSGRTGELFF.